Listed below are T cell receptor beta chains from one sample, sequenced in a study of blood T cell repertoires in COVID-19. TCRdb's copy holds only in-frame clones and misses some; the assay was immunoSEQ multiplex PCR. The sample comprises 200,000 to 250,000 clones, 85% of which are singletons, and around 0.89% rests with the top ten. What was sequenced was peripheral blood. These TCRs come from a man between 40 and 49 years old with acute or convalescent COVID-19. The CDR3 runs from the conserved cysteine through the conserved F or W. Each record gives: V gene, clone size, J gene, D gene, CDR3 length, CDR3 protein, CDR3 DNA. The D gene is left open where the match is weak. Some rows have no size entry. The others give once, few or many, or a class for an expanded clone.

TRBV6-5,-,TRBJ2-3,-,15,CASSYSTSPNVVLYF,TGTGCCAGCAGTTACTCTACTAGTCCGAACGTGGTGCTGTATTTT
TRBV18,-,TRBJ1-1,TRBD1,16,CASSPRPGQGNTEAFF,TGTGCCAGCTCACCACGGCCGGGACAGGGAAACACTGAAGCTTTCTTT
TRBV5-4,-,TRBJ1-2,TRBD1,15,CASSLIRTGEDGYTF,TGTGCCAGCAGCTTGATACGGACAGGGGAAGATGGCTACACCTTC
TRBV12-3/TRBV12-4,-,TRBJ1-2,-,13,CASRSSRFGGYTF,TGTGCCAGCAGGAGTTCGAGGTTTGGTGGCTACACCTTC
TRBV7-9,few,TRBJ1-4,-,14,CASSLDRDNEKLFF,TGTGCCAGCAGCTTAGACCGAGATAATGAAAAACTGTTTTTT
TRBV7-9,-,TRBJ1-1,-,12,CASSPKDLGAFF,TGTGCCAGCAGCCCCAAAGACTTGGGAGCTTTCTTT
TRBV30,-,TRBJ1-1,-,14,CAWRRLQPGSEAFF,TGTGCCTGGAGACGTCTACAGCCAGGTTCTGAAGCTTTCTTT
TRBV9,few,TRBJ1-2,TRBD1,17,CASSVAGQGGPLGGYTF,TGTGCCAGCAGCGTAGCAGGACAGGGTGGGCCCCTGGGGGGCTACACCTTC
TRBV30,-,TRBJ2-3,TRBD2,14,CACHRGGAKDTQYF,TGTGCCTGTCATCGGGGGGGGGCCAAAGATACGCAGTATTTT
TRBV18,-,TRBJ1-1,-,14,CASSPEEGRTEAFF,TGTGCCAGCTCACCTGAGGAGGGGCGAACTGAAGCTTTCTTT
TRBV4-2,-,TRBJ2-5,TRBD2,15,CASSQERGGGETQYF,TGTGCCAGCAGCCAAGAGCGGGGGGGCGGAGAGACCCAGTACTTC
TRBV9,-,TRBJ1-2,TRBD1,19,CASSVEGAGWTGKFYGYTF,TGTGCCAGCAGCGTAGAGGGGGCTGGATGGACAGGGAAGTTCTATGGCTACACCTTC
TRBV3-1/TRBV3-2,-,TRBJ2-5,-,15,CASSPLRGASGTQYF,TGTGCCAGCAGCCCTCTCCGGGGAGCCTCCGGGACCCAGTACTTC
TRBV10-2,-,TRBJ2-4,TRBD1,16,CASIGGQGEAKNIQYF,TGCGCCAGCATTGGGGGACAGGGAGAAGCCAAAAACATTCAGTACTTC
TRBV6-2/TRBV6-3,once,TRBJ2-3,-,16,CASSYGRGLTRDTQYF,TGTGCCAGCAGTTACGGACGGGGGTTAACGAGAGATACGCAGTATTTT
TRBV6-4,-,TRBJ2-7,-,12,CASSDWAGRWYF,TGTGCCAGCAGTGACTGGGCAGGCCGGTGGTACTTC
TRBV6-5,-,TRBJ2-3,-,15,CASSYRGRGTDTQYF,TGTGCCAGCAGTTACCGTGGCAGGGGCACAGATACGCAGTATTTT
TRBV25-1,-,TRBJ2-2,TRBD1,16,CASSTTQGPNTGELFF,TGTGCCAGCAGCACTACACAGGGGCCGAACACCGGGGAGCTGTTTTTT
TRBV30,-,TRBJ2-5,-,11,CARGDRETQYF,TGTGCCCGCGGGGACAGAGAGACCCAGTACTTC
TRBV29-1,-,TRBJ2-5,TRBD1,13,CSVEGTGVETQYF,TGCAGCGTTGAGGGGACAGGAGTCGAGACCCAGTACTTC
TRBV29-1,few,TRBJ1-2,-,11,CGGVTNYGYTF,TGCGGAGGGGTTACTAACTATGGCTACACCTTC
TRBV30,-,TRBJ2-3,TRBD2,16,CAWSLPSAGFTDTQYF,TGTGCCTGGAGTCTTCCCTCAGCGGGGTTCACAGATACGCAGTATTTT
TRBV5-5,once,TRBJ2-7,TRBD1,15,CASTLDEGAGDEQYF,TGTGCCAGCACCCTGGATGAGGGGGCGGGTGACGAGCAGTACTTC
TRBV15,-,TRBJ2-3,-,13,CATSRDRADTQYF,TGTGCCACCAGCAGAGATCGGGCAGATACGCAGTATTTT
TRBV6-1,-,TRBJ1-1,-,13,CASRYRDDTEAFF,TGTGCCAGCAGGTACAGGGATGACACTGAAGCTTTCTTT
TRBV6-1,-,TRBJ2-7,TRBD1,16,CASSVLGQGAKNEQYF,TGTGCCAGCAGTGTTCTAGGACAGGGGGCGAAGAACGAGCAGTACTTC
TRBV5-5,once,TRBJ1-1,-,16,CASYQLIDSGRTEAFF,TGTGCCAGCTACCAGCTAATTGACAGTGGCCGCACTGAAGCTTTCTTT
TRBV5-5,-,TRBJ1-4,-,13,CASTDIPNEKLFF,TGTGCCAGCACTGACATTCCTAATGAAAAACTGTTTTTT
TRBV5-1,-,TRBJ1-2,-,14,CASSLVVSSYGYTF,TGCGCCAGCAGCTTGGTTGTGTCTTCCTATGGCTACACCTTC
TRBV5-1,few,TRBJ2-3,-,16,CASSAASHPGVDTQYF,TGCGCCAGCAGCGCAGCCTCTCATCCAGGGGTAGATACGCAGTATTTT
TRBV13,-,TRBJ2-5,TRBD1,15,CASSSRGQGRETQYF,TGTGCCAGCAGCTCCCGTGGACAGGGAAGAGAGACCCAGTACTTC
TRBV19,-,TRBJ1-5,-,14,CASSSTGTNQPQHF,TGTGCCAGTAGTTCAACAGGGACGAATCAGCCCCAGCATTTT
TRBV29-1,few,TRBJ1-1,-,12,CSVVEGNTEAFF,TGCAGCGTTGTTGAGGGCAACACTGAAGCTTTCTTT
TRBV27,-,TRBJ2-7,-,16,CASSPGRQWDSYEQYF,TGTGCCAGCAGTCCCGGAAGACAGTGGGACTCCTACGAGCAGTACTTC
TRBV30,-,TRBJ1-3,-,13,CAWALSSGNTIYF,TGTGCCTGGGCGCTTAGCTCTGGAAACACCATATATTTT
TRBV5-5,-,TRBJ2-5,-,14,CASSLRGNEETQYF,TGTGCCAGCAGCTTGCGCGGTAACGAGGAGACCCAGTACTTC
TRBV7-2,-,TRBJ2-5,TRBD2,15,CASSFGTSGVETQYF,TGTGCCAGCAGCTTCGGGACTAGCGGGGTGGAGACCCAGTACTTC
TRBV5-1,-,TRBJ2-3,TRBD2,16,CASSSRLAGKADTQYF,TGCGCCAGCAGCTCCAGACTAGCGGGGAAGGCAGATACGCAGTATTTT
TRBV6-5,many,TRBJ1-2,TRBD1,14,CASRGTGAGYGYTF,TGTGCCAGCAGAGGGACAGGGGCTGGCTATGGCTACACCTTC
TRBV7-6,-,TRBJ2-5,TRBD1,14,CASSLEQGVKTQYF,TGTGCCAGCAGCTTAGAACAGGGGGTTAAGACCCAGTACTTC
TRBV5-6,-,TRBJ2-5,-,13,CASSTSGQETQYF,TGTGCCAGCAGCACGAGCGGGCAAGAGACCCAGTACTTC
TRBV7-2,few,TRBJ2-1,TRBD2,17,CASSREAGIGSYNEQFF,TGTGCCAGCAGTCGGGAGGCAGGGATAGGATCCTACAATGAGCAGTTCTTC
TRBV6-6,-,TRBJ1-2,TRBD1,14,CASIIYGTGGGYTF,TGTGCCAGCATCATCTACGGGACAGGGGGTGGCTACACCTTC
TRBV5-1,-,TRBJ2-3,TRBD2,15,CASSYRGGETDTQYF,TGCGCCAGCAGTTACCGGGGGGGTGAGACAGATACGCAGTATTTT
TRBV6-5,-,TRBJ1-2,TRBD1,15,CASSYTLDRGNGYTF,TGTGCCAGCAGTTACACCCTAGACAGGGGAAATGGCTACACCTTC
TRBV7-2,-,TRBJ1-2,-,12,CASSATVYGYTF,TGTGCCAGCAGCGCGACAGTCTATGGCTACACCTTC